Sequencing of this TCR beta chain was carried out in a study of blood T cell repertoires in COVID-19. About the research overall: Acute and convalescent COVID-19 specimens originated in the United States, Italy and Spain. Nucleic acid was either cDNA or gDNA, and it came from T cells, B-cell-depleted T cells, or PBMCs.

Methods used by the authors: Amplification of reference gene primers provided the estimated nucleated cell counts. Some clones are missing from TCRdb's copy, which holds only in-frame ones; the method was immunoSEQ multiplex PCR. V and J calls and clone size are those listed in that table; D and trimming were worked out from the DNA. The top ten clones hold about 4.9% of a sample with about 42,000 clones, around four fifths of them seen once. Source material: peripheral blood. The receptor was isolated from a man aged 50 to 59 with active COVID-19.

Written as DNA, the CDR3 is TGCGCCAGCAGCCAAGCCGGAGCGGTATCCGGGGAGCTGTTTTTT. Translated, it gives CASSQAGAVSGELFF. The chain recombines TRBV4-3 with TRBJ2-2; tentative D call: TRBD2 (5 bases). Germline CDR1 is LGHNA and CDR2 is YSLEER. Trimming removed 1 base at V and 6 bases at J, with 12 bases between. The CDR3 length is 15 residues.